This T cell receptor (beta chain) appears in the sequencing data of a study of beta chain features in type 1 diabetes. For the study at large: In age, gender and cell yields, patients were similar to healthy donors. Points from the study as a whole: Cells with high TCR expression could be over-represented by cDNA sequencing. Comparison showed that naive, central memory and Treg TCRB repertoires appeared more similar among patients than among healthy donors.

The sequenced template was cDNA made from the entire isolated RNA. The protocol was immunoSEQ multiplex PCR, while the TCRdb copy is restricted to in-frame clones and leaves out a portion. The repertoire holds 360,000 or so clones, roughly a fifth seen once, with approximately 0.041% in the top ten. Remarks on this clone: Its antigen is as yet unknown.

Over 95% purity was reached by all sorted populations. Trimming took off 5 bases at V and 4 bases at J, with 23 bases between the two ends. Germline loops: CDR1 GTSNPN, CDR2 SVGIG (reference sequence). The CDR3 spans 16 residues. The source is a woman aged 18-29 years in good health. The material sequenced was naive CD4+ T cells from blood. V usage is TRBV30 and J usage is TRBJ1-1; tentatively, D is TRBD1 (5 bases). CDR3 amino acids: CAWSQIGGWGSTEAFF. The CDR3 nucleotides are TGTGCCTGGTCTCAAATCGGGGGGTGGGGGAGCACTGAAGCTTTCTTT. Full variable domain (missing parts from reference TRBV30 and TRBJ1-1): SQTIHQWPATLVQPVGSPLSLECTVEGTSNPNLYWYRQAAGRGLQLLFYSVGIGQISSEVPQNLSASRPQDRQFILSSKKLLLSDSGFYLCAWSQIGGWGSTEAFFGQGTRLTVV.